This T cell receptor (beta chain) was sequenced during a study of cytomegalovirus exposure and HLA in healthy donors. J was trimmed by 5 bases and V by 5 bases; bases with no gene match: 8. Germline lookup yields CDR1 SNHLY and CDR2 FYNNEI. CDR3 size: 14 residues. Amplification used 60 Vbeta primers and 13 Jbeta primers. Assay used: immunoSEQ multiplex PCR; TCRdb lists only in-frame clones, some missing. The sample records under 250,000 clones, approximately 80% being singletons. The chain recombines TRBV2 with TRBJ2-7; 8 nucleotides line up with TRBD2. The sample taken for sequencing was PBMCs. The TCR comes from a boy aged 2 to 10 in good health and CMV-seronegative. The CDR3 is CASSNERELNEQYF. CDR3 nucleotide sequence: TGTGCCAGCAGTAATGAGCGGGAGCTCAACGAGCAGTACTTC.